This T cell receptor (beta chain) was recorded in a study of shared clonotypes between healthy human individuals. Study-level results: When naive CD4 clonotypes were compared across a few donors, about 4.9% were shared.

The naive CD8 subset, CD45RO-negative cells positively selected for CCR7, excluded terminally differentiated effector memory CD45RA+ cells. Repertoires were generated with immunoSEQ multiplex PCR, while TCRdb's copy carries only in-frame clones and drops some. The sample lists hundreds of thousands of clones, 80% to 95% seen once, with less than 25% in the top ten. A note on this clone: Its target is unknown.

This TCR was recovered from a man in his thirties or forties in good health. The sequencing input was naive CD8+ T cells sorted from blood.

CDR3 nucleotides: TGTGCCAGCAGCTGGGGGACAGGTTCCTACGAGCAGTACTTC. It is translated as CASSWGTGSYEQYF. V and J are TRBV7-2 and TRBJ2-7; 8 nucleotides agree with TRBD1. Germline CDR1 and CDR2: SGHTA and FQGNSA. The CDR3 contains 14 residues. With 4 bases clipped from V and 1 base from J, the junction kept 3 bases outside the gene matches.